The 22 T cell receptor beta chains below come from one sample, sequenced in a study of shared clonotypes between healthy human individuals. The table came from immunoSEQ multiplex PCR; TCRdb's copy has only in-frame clones and leaves some out. The table includes roughly 2,000,000 clones, around 96% detected once. Naive CD8 isolation took CD45RO-negative cells positively selected for CCR7 and excluded terminally differentiated effector memory CD45RA+ cells. The sample taken for sequencing was naive CD8+ T cells sorted from blood. The receptors derive from a man aged 18 to 35 in good health.

A single count supports this clone. The chain recombines TRBV9 with TRBJ2-3; D unresolved. V lost 4 bases to trimming and J lost 5 bases, with 8 bases between them. The CDR3 sequence is 12 residues long. CDR1 and CDR2 (germline): SGDLS, YYNGEE. As DNA, the CDR3 is TGTGCCAGCAGCCCCTTGGAAGATACGCAGTATTTT. The encoded protein is CASSPLEDTQYF.

The chain is built from TRBV27 and TRBJ2-3, with 7 nucleotides matching TRBD1. The germline V gene has CDR1 MNHEY and CDR2 SMNVEV (reference sequence). Unmatched junction bases numbered 2, after V lost 8 bases and J lost 0 bases. The CDR3 totals 13 residues. The CDR3 coding sequence is TGTGCCAGCCAGGGGGTTAGCACAGATACGCAGTATTTT. It specifies CASQGVSTDTQYF.

CDR3 DNA sequence: TGCGCCAGCAGCCAAGAAAGTACCAGCGGCAATGAGCAGTTCTTC. It specifies CASSQESTSGNEQFF. This rearrangement joins TRBV4-1 to TRBJ2-1, with a possible D match to TRBD2 (5 bases). The ends were cut back, 0 bases at V and 6 bases at J, with 12 bases in the middle. Looked up from germline, CDR1 is MGHRA and CDR2 is YSYEKL. The CDR3 is made up of 15 amino acids.

Details on this clone: Distinct nucleotide sequences in the sample also encode this CDR3. This chain uses TRBV5-4 with TRBJ2-3; D remains ambiguous. CDR1 SGHNT and CDR2 YYREEE come from the germline V gene (reference sequence). The CDR3 is 13 amino acids. V was clipped by 2 bases and J by 3 bases, with 7 bases between them. Here the CDR3 DNA reads TGTGCCAGCAGCTTTCAAGGGACAGATACGCAGTATTTT. Residues: CASSFQGTDTQYF.

V usage is TRBV6-1 and J usage is TRBJ2-6; 7 bases agree with TRBD1. After removal of 3 bases from V and 4 bases from J, the junction contained 15 bases not matched to a gene. Germline V gene data show CDR1 as MNHNS and CDR2 as SASEGT. The CDR3 has 19 residues. The CDR3: CASSDLMGTVDSGANVLTF. CDR3 in DNA: TGTGCCAGCAGTGACCTCATGGGGACAGTAGACTCGGGGGCCAACGTCCTGACTTTC.

The chain employs TRBV7-3 and TRBJ2-1, with D hard to call. Trimming left V 2 bases short and J 3 bases short, with 8 bases between. The length of the CDR3 is 14 residues. Germline V CDR1 and CDR2: SGHTA, FQGTGA. CDR3: CASSLLGGYNEQFF. DNA of the CDR3: TGTGCCAGCAGCTTATTAGGCGGCTACAATGAGCAGTTCTTC.

The chain carries TRBV27 and TRBJ1-5; 7 bases are a match to TRBD1. This CDR3 is 15 amino acids long. Germline CDR1 reads MNHEY; CDR2 reads SMNVEV (reference sequence). With V trimmed by 8 bases and J by 1 base, 8 bases remained unmatched. As DNA, the CDR3 is TGTGCCAGCTCGGAGGGGGCCGGCAGCAATCAGCCCCAGCATTTT. Translated, it gives CASSEGAGSNQPQHF.

V gene TRBV18 combines with J gene TRBJ2-1; 9 bases fit TRBD1. V lost 3 bases, J lost 3 bases, and 0 bases stayed unmatched. Germline CDR1 and CDR2: KGHSH and LQKENI. CDR3 length equals 14 residues. The CDR3 sequence is CASSPGQGYNEQFF. CDR3 nucleotides: TGTGCCAGCTCACCGGGACAGGGCTACAATGAGCAGTTCTTC.

This chain joins TRBV27 and TRBJ2-3; no reliable D call. Germline-derived CDR1 and CDR2 are MNHEY and SMNVEV (reference sequence). The CDR3 loop spans 13 amino acids. The germline V and J ends were trimmed by 3 bases and 3 bases, with 7 bases remaining between them. The CDR3 nucleotides read TGTGCCAGCAGTTTCTACGCGACAGATACGCAGTATTTT. Translating gives CASSFYATDTQYF.

The chain links TRBV11-2 to TRBJ2-7, with 7 bases fitting TRBD1. CDR3 length: 16 amino acids. Germline CDR1 SGHAT, CDR2 FQNNGV. Unmatched junction bases numbered 12, after V lost 4 bases and J lost 3 bases. CDR3 loop: CASSYFAGTDYYEQYF. The CDR3 DNA follows: TGTGCCAGCAGCTACTTCGCCGGGACAGACTACTACGAGCAGTACTTC.

This chain joins TRBV7-8 and TRBJ2-3; 10 bases are a match to TRBD2. V shed 5 bases and J 0 bases; nucleotides not matched to a gene: 5. CDR3 size: 16 residues. The germline V gene has CDR1 SGHVS and CDR2 FQNEAQ. The CDR3 protein is CASSTGLAESTDTQYF. The CDR3 DNA sequence: TGTGCCAGCAGCACCGGACTAGCGGAAAGCACAGATACGCAGTATTTT.

The rearrangement links TRBV10-2 to TRBJ2-1; possibly TRBD2 for D (6 bases). The CDR3 spans 13 residues. Looked up from germline, CDR1 is WSHSY and CDR2 is SAAADI. The V and J ends lost 6 bases and 6 bases respectively, with 12 bases between them. The CDR3: CASRRDSGNEQFF. CDR3 coding DNA: TGCGCCAGCAGGAGGGATAGCGGCAATGAGCAGTTCTTC.

The gene calls are TRBV30 and TRBJ1-6; D is undetermined. V was trimmed by 5 bases and J by 7 bases, leaving 21 bases between them. CDR1 is GTSNPN and CDR2 is SVGIG in the germline V gene (reference sequence). The CDR3 has 16 amino acids. The chain's CDR3 is CAWEVRAAPGNSPLHF. DNA for the CDR3: TGTGCCTGGGAAGTGCGAGCCGCCCCAGGCAATTCACCCCTCCACTTT.

CDR3 DNA: TGTGCCAGCAGCTTAGATACGGACGCCCGGCCCCAGCATTTT. It is translated as CASSLDTDARPQHF. The chain employs TRBV11-2 and TRBJ1-5; no definite D call. This CDR3 contains 14 residues. Per the germline V gene, CDR1 is SGHAT and CDR2 is FQNNGV. The germline V and J ends were trimmed by 0 bases and 9 bases, with 12 bases remaining between them. Drawing the rest from reference TRBV11-2 and TRBJ1-5, the complete variable domain is EAGVAQSPRYKIIEKRQSVAFWCNPISGHATLYWYQQILGQGPKLLIQFQNNGVVDDSQLPKDRFSAERLKGVDSTLKIQPAKLEDSAVYLCASSLDTDARPQHFGDGTRLSIL.

The chain employs TRBV18 and TRBJ1-1; no firm D call. Between the trimmed V and J ends, which lost 3 bases and 6 bases, there was a span of 11 bases. Per the germline V gene, CDR1 is KGHSH and CDR2 is LQKENI. The CDR3 consists of 13 residues. CDR3 protein: CASSPSDFPEAFF. The CDR3 DNA reads TGTGCCAGCTCACCCTCGGACTTCCCTGAAGCTTTCTTT.

CDR3 in amino acids: CASSLGSGVTAFF. In DNA, the CDR3 is TGTGCCAGCAGCTTAGGGTCTGGAGTGACCGCTTTCTTT. The chain has TRBV7-8 and TRBJ1-1; no firm D call. CDR3 length: 13 residues. Germline-derived CDR1 and CDR2 are SGHVS and FQNEAQ. Trimming took off 1 base at V and 11 bases at J, with 14 bases between the two ends.

J is TRBJ2-1 and V is TRBV5-1, with 7 bases fitting TRBD1. The CDR3 runs to 15 residues. Trimming cost V 4 bases and J 3 bases; bases outside gene matches: 7. CDR1 and CDR2 (germline): SGHRS, YFSETQ. As DNA, the CDR3 is TGCGCCAGCAGCCTTAGGGACAGTCTCTACAATGAGCAGTTCTTC. It encodes CASSLRDSLYNEQFF. Using reference TRBV5-1 and TRBJ2-1 for the parts outside the CDR3, the full variable domain is KAGVTQTPRYLIKTRGQQVTLSCSPISGHRSVSWYQQTPGQGLQFLFEYFSETQRNKGNFPGRFSGRQFSNSRSEMNVSTLELGDSALYLCASSLRDSLYNEQFFGPGTRLTVL.

The CDR3 loop reads CASSLSAGVNSGANVLTF. Here the CDR3 DNA reads TGTGCCAGCAGTTTATCGGCGGGGGTCAACTCTGGGGCCAACGTCCTGACTTTC. The chain employs TRBV27 and TRBJ2-6; TRBD2 matches at 7 bases. Germline values: CDR1 MNHEY, CDR2 SMNVEV (reference sequence). This CDR3 region has 18 residues. The V segment lost 0 bases and the J segment 0 bases; nucleotides outside the gene matches: 5.

J is TRBJ2-1 and V is TRBV7-9, with 10 positions matching TRBD2. The germline V gene has CDR1 SEHNR and CDR2 FQNEAQ (reference sequence). The trim removed 5 bases at V and 8 bases at J, leaving 3 bases unmatched. The CDR3 has 13 amino acids. CDR3 coding DNA: TGTGCCAGCAGCACTAGCGGGATCGATGAGCAGTTCTTC. The encoded protein is CASSTSGIDEQFF.

The CDR3 loop reads CASSFAAGSYNEQFF. As DNA, the CDR3 is TGTGCCAGCAGTTTTGCAGCAGGATCCTACAATGAGCAGTTCTTC. The rearrangement uses TRBV27 and TRBJ2-1; D gene ambiguous. The germline CDR1 and CDR2 sequences are MNHEY and SMNVEV (reference sequence). V gave up 3 bases and J gave up 1 base, with 10 bases separating them. CDR3 length: 15 residues.

The chain couples TRBV9 to TRBJ2-5, with D hard to call. The CDR3 is 16 residues long. Trimming removed 0 bases from V and 4 bases from J, with 16 bases in between. The germline CDR1 and CDR2 sequences are SGDLS and YYNGEE. The CDR3 here is CASSVGDSTLLETQYF. The CDR3 nucleotides are TGTGCCAGCAGCGTAGGTGACTCTACCCTTTTAGAGACCCAGTACTTC.

This sequence joins TRBV18 and TRBJ2-7; 10 positions agree with TRBD2. The V gene's germline CDR1 is KGHSH and CDR2 LQKENI. The CDR3 consists of 14 residues. With V trimmed by 6 bases and J by 7 bases, 9 bases remained unmatched. CDR3 protein: CASSSGGGPGEQYF. For the CDR3, the DNA is TGTGCCAGCTCCAGCGGGGGGGGCCCGGGGGAGCAGTACTTC. Filled out from reference TRBV18 and TRBJ2-7, the complete variable domain reads NAGVMQNPRHLVRRRGQEARLRCSPMKGHSHVYWYRQLPEEGLKFMVYLQKENIIDESGMPKERFSAEFPKEGPSILRIQQVVRGDSAAYFCASSSGGGPGEQYFGPGTRLTVT.